This passage covers 14 T cell receptor beta chains from one sample sequenced in a study of T cell responses to AZD1222 COVID-19 vaccine. The method was immunoSEQ multiplex PCR; TCRdb's version includes in-frame clones alone and lacks a portion of them. The data contain 110,000 to 150,000 clones, 89% of them singletons. The input for sequencing was peripheral blood, taken on day 0 of AZD1222 vaccination. Receptor source: an adult in good health.

The chain is built from TRBV28 and TRBJ1-2; D unclear. CDR3 size: 14 residues. The V and J ends lost 6 bases and 5 bases respectively, with 16 bases between them. The germline V gene encodes CDR1 MDHEN and CDR2 SYDVKM. CDR3 sequence: CASSLTSAAYGYTF. The CDR3 DNA follows: TGTGCCAGCAGCCTCACCTCAGCCGCTTATGGCTACACCTTC.

This clone was observed a single time. The chain recombines TRBV7-9 with TRBJ2-7, with D tentatively TRBD1 (6 bases). Trimming took off 4 bases at V and 1 base at J, with 14 bases between the two ends. Germline-derived CDR1 and CDR2 are SEHNR and FQNEAQ (reference sequence). CDR3 length: 15 amino acids. CDR3 protein: CASSYQTGVSYEQYF. The CDR3 nucleotides read TGTGCCAGCAGCTACCAGACAGGTGTATCCTACGAGCAGTACTTC.

This clone was counted between two and nine times. This chain uses TRBV19 with TRBJ1-5; D gene uncertain. The CDR3 sequence is 14 residues long. V lost 4 bases and J 4 bases, leaving 11 bases between the germline ends. Germline loops: CDR1 LNHDA, CDR2 SQIVND (reference sequence). The CDR3 bases are TGTGCCAGTAGTAGGCAGGTGGGAAATCAGCCCCAGCATTTT. Protein sequence: CASSRQVGNQPQHF.

This chain joins TRBV7-9 and TRBJ1-4, with D perhaps matching TRBD1 (5 bases). Germline V gene data show CDR1 as SEHNR and CDR2 as FQNEAQ (reference sequence). V shed 4 bases and J shed 4 bases, with 13 bases lying between them. This CDR3 spans 15 amino acids. CDR3 in amino acids: CASSSTASYNEKLFF. The CDR3 DNA is TGTGCCAGCAGCTCGACAGCCTCCTATAATGAAAAACTGTTTTTT.

This clone was seen only once. The V call is TRBV19, the J call TRBJ1-1, with a tentative D call TRBD1 (6 bases). Germline V gene data show CDR1 as LNHDA and CDR2 as SQIVND (reference sequence). The CDR3 covers 13 residues. Trimming removed 5 bases from V and 6 bases from J, with 13 bases in between. CDR3 DNA: TGTGCCAGTAGTTCAAGGGGACAACCTGAAGCTTTCTTT. Residues: CASSSRGQPEAFF.

This clone has just one count. The chain employs TRBV23-1 and TRBJ1-2; TRBD1 matches 8 bases. TRBV23-1 is reported as an ORF; its role is uncertain. With V trimmed by 6 bases and J by 5 bases, 11 bases remained unmatched. The CDR3 consists of 15 residues. The CDR3 region is CASSLGPDRAYGYTF. CDR3 nucleotide sequence: TGCGCCAGCAGCCTTGGCCCGGACAGGGCGTATGGCTACACCTTC.

The chain employs TRBV19 and TRBJ1-6; D not resolved. Germline V gene sequence: CDR1 LNHDA, CDR2 SQIVND (reference sequence). The CDR3 is 13 residues long. Trimming took 6 bases from V and 0 from J, leaving 3 bases between them. CDR3 bases: TGTGCCAGTAGGATCTCCTATAATTCACCCCTCCACTTT. This encodes CASRISYNSPLHF. The full variable domain, its missing parts supplied by reference TRBV19 and TRBJ1-6, is DGGITQSPKYLFRKEGQNVTLSCEQNLNHDAMYWYRQDPGQGLRLIYYSQIVNDFQKGDIAEGYSVSREKKESFPLTVTSAQKNPTAFYLCASRISYNSPLHFGNGTRLTVT.

The rearrangement uses TRBV7-2 and TRBJ1-2, with TRBD1 as a possible D gene (5 bases). CDR1 and CDR2 from the germline V gene are SGHTA and FQGNSA. Between the trimmed V and J ends, which lost 4 bases and 4 bases, there was a span of 13 bases. There are 14 residues in the CDR3. The CDR3 sequence: CASSYPPGIYGYTF. The CDR3 coding sequence is TGTGCCAGCAGCTATCCACCAGGGATCTATGGCTACACCTTC.

The J gene is TRBJ1-6, the V gene TRBV28, with 11 bases matching TRBD1. CDR1 and CDR2 from the germline V gene are MDHEN and SYDVKM. CDR3 length: 18 residues. V was clipped by 5 bases and J by 5 bases; unmatched bases: 11. The CDR3 DNA is TGTGCCAGCAGTACACCGGGACAGGGGGGGCTTAATAATTCACCCCTCCACTTT. Amino acids: CASSTPGQGGLNNSPLHF. Looking up the rest from reference TRBV28 and TRBJ1-6 gives the full variable domain: DVKVTQSSRYLVKRTGEKVFLECVQDMDHENMFWYRQDPGLGLRLIYFSYDVKMKEKGDIPEGYSVSREKKERFSLILESASTNQTSMYLCASSTPGQGGLNNSPLHFGNGTRLTVT.

V is TRBV5-1 and J is TRBJ2-5; 9 nucleotides match TRBD2. Germline CDR1 reads SGHRS; CDR2 reads YFSETQ. The CDR3 has 18 amino acids. The V gene end was trimmed by 0 bases and the J gene end by 1 base; junction bases not matched to a gene: 10. The CDR3 reads CASSLGVLSGGIQETQYF. CDR3 DNA: TGCGCCAGCAGCTTGGGCGTCCTTAGCGGGGGCATCCAAGAGACCCAGTACTTC.

This CDR3 reads CASSAQGAGMNTEAFF. CDR3 DNA sequence: TGTGCCAGCTCAGCACAGGGGGCTGGAATGAACACTGAAGCTTTCTTT. V usage is TRBV18 and J usage is TRBJ1-1; 9 bases are a match to TRBD1. Germline lookup yields CDR1 KGHSH and CDR2 LQKENI. The CDR3 has 16 amino acids. After removal of 5 bases from V and 0 bases from J, the junction contained 7 bases not matched to a gene.

The chain recombines TRBV7-8 with TRBJ2-3; TRBD2 matches 9 bases. The J segment lost 7 bases and the V segment lost 2 bases, leaving 7 bases of the junction unmatched. The CDR3 extends over 15 amino acids. Per germline, CDR1 SGHVS and CDR2 FQNEAQ. The CDR3 region has the DNA TGTGCCAGCAGCTTAACTAGCGGGTATACGTATACGCAGTATTTT. It is translated as CASSLTSGYTYTQYF.

The V and J genes are TRBV30 and TRBJ1-5; tentatively, D is TRBD1 (5 bases). V was clipped by 5 bases and J by 0 bases, with 14 bases between them. The CDR3 is 15 amino acids. The germline V gene encodes CDR1 GTSNPN and CDR2 SVGIG (reference sequence). CDR3 sequence: CAWARDSHSNQPQHF. In DNA form, the CDR3 reads TGTGCCTGGGCCCGCGACAGTCATAGCAATCAGCCCCAGCATTTT.

J is TRBJ2-2 and V is TRBV9; D ambiguous. Germline assignment: CDR1 SGDLS and CDR2 YYNGEE. The V end was cut by 3 bases, the J end by 1 base, with 4 bases between. The CDR3 spans 13 residues. The CDR3 is CASSAGNTGELFF. CDR3 DNA: TGTGCCAGCAGCGCGGGGAACACCGGGGAGCTGTTTTTT.